This section outlines one T cell receptor (beta chain) sequence together with its context. TCRdb itself ran the 5' RACE reads through MiXCR, one entry per CDR3 protein. The table has around 690,000 distinct CDR3 sequences, 21% seen once. These data are taken from a study of identical twins. The CDR3 contains 19 residues. Germline V gives CDR1 SGHRS, CDR2 YFSETQ. V lost 4 bases and J 1 base, leaving 24 bases between the germline ends. The same data also contributed to another study, on T cells expressing NK-cell markers.

The chain carries TRBV5-1 and TRBJ2-1, with D possibly being TRBD1 or TRBD2 (7 bases each). This receptor was taken from a woman aged 18-29 years in good health. What was sequenced was PBMCs. In DNA, the CDR3 is TGCGCCAGCAGCAGGGGGCCTTCGGCGGGAGTAGGGTCCTACAATGAGCAGTTCTTC. It translates to CASSRGPSAGVGSYNEQFF.